A selection of T cell receptor beta chains follows, all from one sample in a study of blood T cell repertoires in COVID-19. Some clones are missing from TCRdb's copy, which holds only in-frame ones; the method was immunoSEQ multiplex PCR. The sample shows 230,000 or so clones, more than 80% of them seen only once. Sequenced input: PBMCs or T cells enriched from blood (not recorded which). The receptors shown here come from a middle-aged woman with acute COVID-19. The CDR3 runs from the conserved cysteine through the conserved F or W. The order of the fields is D gene, V gene, J gene, CDR3 protein. D genes are given only for firm matches.

d_call: -; v_call: TRBV24-1; j_call: TRBJ1-2; cdr3_aa: CATSDMDKDYGYTF
d_call: TRBD1; v_call: TRBV25-1; j_call: TRBJ2-3; cdr3_aa: CASSDPEGGESDTQYF
d_call: -; v_call: TRBV19; j_call: TRBJ1-4; cdr3_aa: CASRSRGGEKLFF
d_call: -; v_call: TRBV7-8; j_call: TRBJ1-5; cdr3_aa: CASSLGGLQPQHF
d_call: -; v_call: TRBV6-5; j_call: TRBJ1-1; cdr3_aa: CASSFRTAQNTEAFF
d_call: TRBD2; v_call: TRBV27; j_call: TRBJ2-3; cdr3_aa: CASSLSLAGGHTQYF
d_call: -; v_call: TRBV18; j_call: TRBJ1-2; cdr3_aa: CASSPPVGRYTF
d_call: TRBD1; v_call: TRBV19; j_call: TRBJ2-1; cdr3_aa: CASHGGADRGYNEQFF
d_call: -; v_call: TRBV19; j_call: TRBJ1-5; cdr3_aa: CASEDRRVGQPQHF
d_call: -; v_call: TRBV29-1; j_call: TRBJ2-1; cdr3_aa: CSVEQGSYNEQFF
d_call: -; v_call: TRBV15; j_call: TRBJ2-4; cdr3_aa: CATSREVLGARVEAKNIQYF
d_call: TRBD2; v_call: TRBV10-3; j_call: TRBJ2-3; cdr3_aa: CAISESKTSEDTQYF
d_call: TRBD1; v_call: TRBV4-3; j_call: TRBJ2-7; cdr3_aa: CASSHGRGLEQYF
d_call: -; v_call: TRBV20-1; j_call: TRBJ1-2; cdr3_aa: CSASRENYRRFGYTF
d_call: TRBD1; v_call: TRBV5-6; j_call: TRBJ1-1; cdr3_aa: CASSWGTGVAAFF
d_call: TRBD1; v_call: TRBV6-5; j_call: TRBJ1-2; cdr3_aa: CASSQPGQANYGYTF
d_call: -; v_call: TRBV7-9; j_call: TRBJ1-1; cdr3_aa: CASSPRTAPNTEAFF
d_call: TRBD2; v_call: TRBV6-5; j_call: TRBJ2-1; cdr3_aa: CASSYRTSGIHNEQFF
d_call: -; v_call: TRBV11-2; j_call: TRBJ2-1; cdr3_aa: CASSLALLRGRNNEQFF
d_call: TRBD2; v_call: TRBV30; j_call: TRBJ2-2; cdr3_aa: CAWSRRGGSNTGELFF
d_call: -; v_call: TRBV24-1; j_call: TRBJ2-1; cdr3_aa: CATSEASGRNYNEQFF
d_call: -; v_call: TRBV30; j_call: TRBJ1-2; cdr3_aa: CAWSVRSDGYTF
d_call: -; v_call: TRBV18; j_call: TRBJ2-7; cdr3_aa: CASSPPARTEQYF
d_call: -; v_call: TRBV6-1; j_call: TRBJ1-5; cdr3_aa: CASSENSGQGTQPQHF
d_call: TRBD1; v_call: TRBV19; j_call: TRBJ1-2; cdr3_aa: CASSPGQGYGYTF
d_call: -; v_call: TRBV5-6; j_call: TRBJ1-1; cdr3_aa: CASTLGRTYAEAFF
d_call: -; v_call: TRBV10-3; j_call: TRBJ2-5; cdr3_aa: CAIKPGYYNWETQYF
d_call: -; v_call: TRBV9; j_call: TRBJ2-3; cdr3_aa: CATAPGLLPDTQYF
d_call: TRBD1; v_call: TRBV30; j_call: TRBJ1-5; cdr3_aa: CAWSLGQNIEAPQHF
d_call: -; v_call: TRBV12-5; j_call: TRBJ1-5; cdr3_aa: CASGLDYQPQHF
d_call: TRBD1; v_call: TRBV28; j_call: TRBJ1-2; cdr3_aa: CASSLTGRNYGYTF
d_call: -; v_call: TRBV20-1; j_call: TRBJ2-2; cdr3_aa: CSASGHFNTGELFF
d_call: TRBD1; v_call: TRBV29-1; j_call: TRBJ1-1; cdr3_aa: CSAMGQPNTEAFF
d_call: TRBD1; v_call: TRBV9; j_call: TRBJ1-1; cdr3_aa: CASSPRTGSNTEAFF
d_call: -; v_call: TRBV15; j_call: TRBJ2-5; cdr3_aa: CATTPSRKEETQYF
d_call: -; v_call: TRBV24-1; j_call: TRBJ2-1; cdr3_aa: CATSDTGTHEQFF
d_call: -; v_call: TRBV15; j_call: TRBJ2-3; cdr3_aa: CATSRVVTSTDTQYF
d_call: TRBD1; v_call: TRBV29-1; j_call: TRBJ1-2; cdr3_aa: CSVEDLRGSYGYTF
d_call: -; v_call: TRBV9; j_call: TRBJ1-1; cdr3_aa: CASSVGRATEAFF
d_call: -; v_call: TRBV2; j_call: TRBJ2-7; cdr3_aa: CASKGVSSYEQYF
d_call: -; v_call: TRBV4-1; j_call: TRBJ2-1; cdr3_aa: CASSPVGSGNYNEQFF